A single sample is the source of the 13 T cell receptor beta chains below, sequenced in a study of T cell responses to AZD1222 COVID-19 vaccine. Assay used: immunoSEQ multiplex PCR; TCRdb lists only in-frame clones, some missing. This sample has about 130,000 clones, with 85% to 90% found just once. Sequenced material: peripheral blood, taken on day 0 of AZD1222 vaccination. The receptors were sampled from an adult in good health.

V and J are TRBV6-5 and TRBJ1-1; no firm D call. V shed 6 bases and J shed 4 bases, with 9 bases lying between them. Germline V CDR1 and CDR2: MNHEY, SVGAGI. The CDR3 runs to 12 residues. CDR3 sequence: CASRDQPTEAFF. The CDR3 DNA is TGTGCCAGCAGGGATCAGCCCACTGAAGCTTTCTTT.

This chain links TRBV6-5 with TRBJ1-6, with D unclear. Per germline, CDR1 MNHEY and CDR2 SVGAGI. The CDR3 totals 13 residues. The V gene lost 5 bases and the J gene lost 8 bases, with 10 bases spanning the gap. CDR3 nucleotides: TGTGCCAGCAGTCACCCCAAGGATTCACCCCTCCACTTT. Amino acids: CASSHPKDSPLHF.

The genes are TRBV29-1 and TRBJ1-1, with D unresolved. This CDR3 has 13 residues. Between the trimmed V and J ends, which lost 7 bases and 1 base, there was a span of 13 bases. Germline CDR1 and CDR2: SQVTM and ANQGSEA. CDR3 sequence (DNA): TGCAGCGGGAGAGGACGGGAGAACACTGAAGCTTTCTTT. It is translated as CSGRGRENTEAFF.

A few counts support this clone. This chain links TRBV4-2 with TRBJ2-3; 13 nucleotides agree with TRBD2. Trimming took 2 bases from V and 2 from J; bases not matched to a gene: 1. The V gene's germline CDR1 is LGHNA and CDR2 YNFKEQ. The CDR3 is made up of 16 amino acids. CDR3 coding DNA: TGTGCCAGCAGCCAAACTAGCGGGGGGGCCACAGATACGCAGTATTTT. It encodes CASSQTSGGATDTQYF.

The V call is TRBV6-5, the J call TRBJ1-4; TRBD1 might be the D (5 bases). The V gene's germline CDR1 is MNHEY and CDR2 SVGAGI. The V and J ends lost 2 bases and 7 bases respectively, with 11 bases between them. The CDR3 has 14 residues. CDR3 protein: CASSYTQEGEKLFF. The CDR3 DNA reads as TGTGCCAGCAGTTACACACAGGAGGGTGAAAAACTGTTTTTT.

J is TRBJ1-2 and V is TRBV5-6, with TRBD1 identical over 12 bases. V gave up 3 bases and J gave up 8 bases; unmatched junction bases: 2. From germline, CDR1 is SGHDT and CDR2 YYEEEE. This CDR3 region has 13 residues. The CDR3 loop is CASSYGTGGGYTF. DNA for the CDR3: TGTGCCAGCAGCTACGGGACAGGGGGCGGCTACACCTTC.

The rearrangement joins TRBV15 to TRBJ1-1; D remains unclear. V was cut by 2 bases and J by 4 bases, with 8 bases left in between. Germline values: CDR1 LNHNV, CDR2 YYDKDF (reference sequence). The CDR3 is made up of 13 amino acids. CDR3 region: CATSRSGFTEAFF. The DNA of the CDR3 is TGTGCCACCAGCAGATCTGGGTTCACTGAAGCTTTCTTT.

The genes are TRBV7-8 and TRBJ2-1, with 11 bases matching TRBD2. CDR1 is SGHVS and CDR2 is FQNEAQ in the germline V gene. The CDR3 totals 17 residues. The trim removed 5 bases at V and 0 bases at J, leaving 6 bases unmatched. The DNA for the CDR3 is TGTGCCAGCAGCATCCCGACTAGCGGGACCTCCTACAATGAGCAGTTCTTC. Amino acid sequence: CASSIPTSGTSYNEQFF.

CDR3 in DNA: TGCGCCAGCAGCCAAGAGCCCCAGGGTGACTACGAGCAGTACTTC. Protein sequence: CASSQEPQGDYEQYF. The chain carries TRBV4-1 and TRBJ2-7; tentatively, D is TRBD1 (5 bases). Germline V gene lookup returns CDR1 MGHRA and CDR2 YSYEKL. The V end lost 0 bases, the J end lost 3 bases, and 12 bases lay between the germline ends. The CDR3 is 15 amino acids.

The chain recombines TRBV5-1 with TRBJ1-6, with 10 bases matching TRBD1. Losses at the gene ends were 3 bases for V and 2 bases for J; bases not matched to a gene: 11. The CDR3 has 19 residues. CDR1 and CDR2 from the germline V gene are SGHRS and YFSETQ. CDR3: CASSSGRQGARPYNSPLHF. CDR3 nucleotides: TGCGCCAGCAGCTCGGGCAGACAGGGGGCGAGGCCCTATAATTCACCCCTCCACTTT.

As for this clone: The germline gene is not matched at one end of the junction; a read error may be the cause. The rearrangement uses TRBV5-6 and TRBJ2-2; D might be TRBD1 or TRBD2, each matching 5 bases. Germline V gene sequence: CDR1 SGHDT, CDR2 YYEEEE. This CDR3 region has 16 residues. The CDR3 coding sequence is TGTGCCAGCAGCATCGGGGCTAAGGGGAACTCCGGGGAGCTGTTTTTT. Residues: CASSIGAKGNSGELFF.

CDR3 sequence (DNA): TGTGCCAGCGCCTCAGGGGGGGAGGGCCTCGATGAGCAGTTCTTC. Amino acids: CASASGGEGLDEQFF. J is TRBJ2-1 and V is TRBV28, with D tentatively TRBD1 or TRBD2 (7 bases each). The CDR3 consists of 15 residues. The V and J ends lost 8 bases and 8 bases respectively, with 22 bases between them. CDR1 and CDR2 from the germline V gene are MDHEN and SYDVKM.

The rearrangement joins TRBV28 to TRBJ2-3, with TRBD2 as a possible D gene (6 bases). V was clipped by 7 bases and J by 5 bases, with 13 bases between them. This CDR3 is 13 amino acids long. CDR1 is MDHEN and CDR2 is SYDVKM in the germline V gene. The DNA for the CDR3 is TGTGCCAGCATCCTGGGGGGTGGAGATACGCAGTATTTT. This encodes CASILGGGDTQYF.